Listed below are T cell receptor beta chains from one sample, sequenced in a study of PD-L1 blockade in urothelial cancer. Assay used: immunoSEQ multiplex PCR; TCRdb lists only in-frame clones, some missing. This table holds about 88,000 clones, more than 85% found once. The sequencing used PBMCs, collected around atezolizumab (anti-PD-L1) treatment. The receptors were sampled from a man in his sixties with urothelial cancer. CDR3s include the opening cysteine and the closing phenylalanine or tryptophan. Clone size is not always given. Where it is, it says once, few, many or a class for expanded clones.

v_call	clone_size	cdr3_aa
TRBV7-9	-	CASSSKLQGYGHNEQFF
TRBV5-1	-	CASSPSLVPADTQYF
TRBV14	-	CASSQDTPWAETNYGYTF
TRBV5-6	-	CASSPRRGQRGYTF
TRBV2	few	CASSGQGAWTEAFF
TRBV2	once	CASSTSGGFQETQYF
TRBV7-2	-	CASSDKTNYGYTF
TRBV7-8	-	CASSPLAADPQETQYF
TRBV9	-	CASSPMGLAEYEQYF
TRBV18	-	CASSPEQGTEAFF
TRBV4-1	-	CASSRDLAGGTGELFF
TRBV4-3	-	CASSPERAANYGYTF
TRBV5-6	-	CASSYRGGSYNEQFF